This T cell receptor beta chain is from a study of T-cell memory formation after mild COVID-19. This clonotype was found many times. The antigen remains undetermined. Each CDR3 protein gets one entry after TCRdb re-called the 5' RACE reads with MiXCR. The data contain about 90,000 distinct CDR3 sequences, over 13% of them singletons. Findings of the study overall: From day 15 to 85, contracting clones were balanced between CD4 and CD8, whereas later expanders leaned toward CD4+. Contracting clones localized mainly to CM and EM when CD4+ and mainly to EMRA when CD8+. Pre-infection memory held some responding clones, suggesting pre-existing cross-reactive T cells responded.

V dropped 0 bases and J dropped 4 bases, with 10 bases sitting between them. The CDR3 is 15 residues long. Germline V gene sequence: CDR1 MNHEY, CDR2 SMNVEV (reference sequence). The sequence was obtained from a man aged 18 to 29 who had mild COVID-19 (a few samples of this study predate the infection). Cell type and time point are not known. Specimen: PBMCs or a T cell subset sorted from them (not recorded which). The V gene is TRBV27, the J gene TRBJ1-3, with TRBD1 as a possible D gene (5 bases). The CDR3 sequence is CASSLSFGGGNTIYF. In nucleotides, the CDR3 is TGTGCCAGCAGTTTATCGTTTGGGGGAGGAAACACCATATATTTT.